This T cell receptor beta chain was found in a study of blood T cell repertoires in COVID-19. Study-level background: Material from acute and convalescent COVID-19 was sourced from the United States, Italy and Spain. Sample material is recorded as cDNA or gDNA derived from T cells, B-cell-depleted T cells, or PBMCs.

Authors' analysis steps: Amplification with reference gene primers provided the estimates of nucleated cell counts. Profiled with immunoSEQ multiplex PCR; TCRdb holds only in-frame clones, not every one. That table supplies the V and J calls and clone size; D and trimming were determined from the DNA. The sample carries about 360,000 clones, 86% recorded once. This CDR3 spans 12 amino acids. CDR1 LNHDA and CDR2 SQIVND come from the germline V gene (reference sequence). V lost 5 bases to trimming and J lost 8 bases; unmatched junction nucleotides: 4. In Seattle, patients joined the study during active infection and were tracked longitudinally.

The sequence came from an older woman with COVID-19, enrolled during active disease. The chain uses TRBV19 and TRBJ1-2, with TRBD1 identical over 8 bases. The sample consisted of peripheral blood. Here the CDR3 reads CASSARDRGYTF. In DNA form, the CDR3 reads TGTGCCAGTAGTGCCCGGGACAGGGGCTACACCTTC.